These T cell receptor beta chains were read from a single sample in a study of blood T cells in healthy people across ages. One entry per CDR3 protein results from TCRdb running MiXCR on the 5' RACE reads. The repertoire has about 580,000 distinct CDR3 sequences, around 48% of them found once; the top ten carry roughly 24%. The sequenced sample consisted of blood. The receptors were gathered from an elderly man in good health. The CDR3 runs from the conserved cysteine through the conserved F or W. Fields, in order: D gene, V gene, J gene, clone size, CDR3 DNA, CDR3 protein. A D gene is named only where the DNA matches it firmly. Clone size is not always given. Where it is, it says once, few, many or a class for expanded clones.

d_call: TRBD1
v_call: TRBV6-5
j_call: TRBJ2-2
clone_size: few
cdr3_nt: TGTGCCAGCAGAAATGGACAGGGGGCCTCCGGGGAGCTGTTTTTT
cdr3_aa: CASRNGQGASGELFF

d_call: -
v_call: TRBV3-1
j_call: TRBJ2-7
clone_size: many
cdr3_nt: TGTGCCAGCAGTCAAGGACCCTACGAGCAGTACTTC
cdr3_aa: CASSQGPYEQYF

d_call: -
v_call: TRBV29-1
j_call: TRBJ2-7
clone_size: -
cdr3_nt: TGCAGCGTTTTGGTGGCGCAAGAGGCCCAGTACTTC
cdr3_aa: CSVLVAQEAQYF

d_call: -
v_call: TRBV6-6
j_call: TRBJ1-5
clone_size: -
cdr3_nt: TGTGCCAGCACCACCGGAGAATCCCAGCATTTT
cdr3_aa: CASTTGESQHF

d_call: TRBD1
v_call: TRBV11-1
j_call: TRBJ2-1
clone_size: few
cdr3_nt: TGTGCCAGCAGCTTAGCCCGTGGACAGGGGGGGAATGAGCAGTTCTTC
cdr3_aa: CASSLARGQGGNEQFF

d_call: -
v_call: TRBV20-1
j_call: TRBJ1-2
clone_size: -
cdr3_nt: TGCAGTGCTATCTGGTACTATGGCTACACCTTC
cdr3_aa: CSAIWYYGYTF

d_call: TRBD1
v_call: TRBV12-3/TRBV12-4
j_call: TRBJ2-5
clone_size: many
cdr3_nt: TGTGCCAGCAGTTTAGGGCAGGGGGTAGAGACCCAGTACTTC
cdr3_aa: CASSLGQGVETQYF

d_call: -
v_call: TRBV5-1
j_call: TRBJ1-1
clone_size: -
cdr3_nt: TGCGCCAGCAGCTTGTCTTTGGGCAGCACTGAAGCTTTCTTT
cdr3_aa: CASSLSLGSTEAFF

d_call: -
v_call: TRBV5-1
j_call: TRBJ2-7
clone_size: -
cdr3_nt: TGCGCCAGCAGCGCGGGACCCTCTTCCTACGAGCAGTACTTC
cdr3_aa: CASSAGPSSYEQYF

d_call: -
v_call: TRBV4-3
j_call: TRBJ2-7
clone_size: -
cdr3_nt: TGCGCCAGCAGCCTCTCTAGGGGGGCAGGTGAGCAGTACTTC
cdr3_aa: CASSLSRGAGEQYF

d_call: TRBD1
v_call: TRBV20-1
j_call: TRBJ2-7
clone_size: -
cdr3_nt: TGCAGTGCCAACCGGGACAGGGCATACGAGCAGTACTTC
cdr3_aa: CSANRDRAYEQYF

d_call: TRBD2
v_call: TRBV7-9
j_call: TRBJ2-1
clone_size: many
cdr3_nt: TGTGCCAGCAGCTTAGCGTCTGCGGGAGGGAACAATGAGCAGTTCTTC
cdr3_aa: CASSLASAGGNNEQFF

d_call: TRBD1
v_call: TRBV15
j_call: TRBJ2-1
clone_size: -
cdr3_nt: TGTGCCACCAGCAGACAGGGGGCACGTACAGAGCAGTTCTTC
cdr3_aa: CATSRQGARTEQFF

d_call: -
v_call: TRBV28
j_call: TRBJ2-2
clone_size: -
cdr3_nt: TGTGCCAGCAGTTTAATCTCAGGGGCCTTGAACACCGGGGAGCTGTTTTTT
cdr3_aa: CASSLISGALNTGELFF

d_call: TRBD1
v_call: TRBV6-1
j_call: TRBJ1-2
clone_size: -
cdr3_nt: TGTGCCAGCAGCCCAACAGGGGGGGCTTATGGCTACACCTTC
cdr3_aa: CASSPTGGAYGYTF

d_call: -
v_call: TRBV12-3/TRBV12-4
j_call: TRBJ2-3
clone_size: -
cdr3_nt: TGTGCCAGCAGTTGCGGTTCGTGGACAGATACGCAGTATTTT
cdr3_aa: CASSCGSWTDTQYF

d_call: -
v_call: TRBV7-2
j_call: TRBJ1-2
clone_size: few
cdr3_nt: TGTGCCAGCAGCCTAGGACAGTCTCGTGGCTACACCTTC
cdr3_aa: CASSLGQSRGYTF

d_call: -
v_call: TRBV12-3/TRBV12-4
j_call: TRBJ2-1
clone_size: few
cdr3_nt: TGTGCCAGCATCGAGGGACGGAATGAGCAGTTCTTC
cdr3_aa: CASIEGRNEQFF

d_call: -
v_call: TRBV6-2/TRBV6-3
j_call: TRBJ2-7
clone_size: -
cdr3_nt: TGTGCCAGCAGTTCCGGACTAATTTCGAGATCGGACGAGCAGTACTTC
cdr3_aa: CASSSGLISRSDEQYF

d_call: -
v_call: TRBV5-1
j_call: TRBJ2-1
clone_size: many
cdr3_nt: TGCGCCAGCAGCTTGGGACGGGGGGCGGGGGATGAGCAGTTCTTC
cdr3_aa: CASSLGRGAGDEQFF

d_call: -
v_call: TRBV4-3
j_call: TRBJ1-4
clone_size: -
cdr3_nt: TGCGCCAGCAGCCAAGATTGGGCAGGGCCTAATGAAAAACTGTTTTTT
cdr3_aa: CASSQDWAGPNEKLFF

d_call: -
v_call: TRBV7-6
j_call: TRBJ2-6
clone_size: -
cdr3_nt: TGTGCCAGCAGCTTAGTGGGGGGCACTGGGGCCAACGTCCTGACTTTC
cdr3_aa: CASSLVGGTGANVLTF

d_call: -
v_call: TRBV4-1
j_call: TRBJ2-1
clone_size: once
cdr3_nt: TGCGCCAGCAGCCAAGATGTAAGGGGCAGTGGGGATGAGCAGTTCTTC
cdr3_aa: CASSQDVRGSGDEQFF

d_call: -
v_call: TRBV29-1
j_call: TRBJ2-1
clone_size: few
cdr3_nt: TGCAGCGTAAGGAGGGGTTTGGTCTATGAGCAGTTCTTC
cdr3_aa: CSVRRGLVYEQFF

d_call: TRBD2
v_call: TRBV7-9
j_call: TRBJ2-1
clone_size: -
cdr3_nt: TGTGCCAGCAGCGGACTAGCGGGAGCAGGGGGAACCTACAATGAGCAGTTCTTC
cdr3_aa: CASSGLAGAGGTYNEQFF

d_call: -
v_call: TRBV4-3
j_call: TRBJ2-3
clone_size: -
cdr3_nt: TGCGCCAGCAGCCGGCAGATCACAGATACGCAGTATTTT
cdr3_aa: CASSRQITDTQYF

d_call: TRBD1
v_call: TRBV5-1
j_call: TRBJ1-4
clone_size: -
cdr3_nt: TGCGCCAGCAGCTTCGGCAGGGGGCAAGGGGCCCTTAATGAAAAACTGTTTTTT
cdr3_aa: CASSFGRGQGALNEKLFF

d_call: TRBD2
v_call: TRBV19
j_call: TRBJ2-7
clone_size: few
cdr3_nt: TGTGCCACTAAAAGGGCTAGCGGGGACTACGAGCAGTACTTC
cdr3_aa: CATKRASGDYEQYF

d_call: -
v_call: TRBV7-2
j_call: TRBJ1-2
clone_size: -
cdr3_nt: TGTGCCAGCAGCCTCGATGGCCGTTATGGCTACACCTTC
cdr3_aa: CASSLDGRYGYTF

d_call: TRBD2
v_call: TRBV12-3/TRBV12-4
j_call: TRBJ2-5
clone_size: -
cdr3_nt: TGTGCCAGCAGCCGACCGGGACTAGCGCAAGAGACCCAGTACTTC
cdr3_aa: CASSRPGLAQETQYF

d_call: -
v_call: TRBV12-3/TRBV12-4
j_call: TRBJ1-6
clone_size: once
cdr3_nt: TGTGCCAGCAGTCTCTTGGGCAATAATTCACCCCTCCACTTT
cdr3_aa: CASSLLGNNSPLHF

d_call: -
v_call: TRBV20-1
j_call: TRBJ2-7
clone_size: few
cdr3_nt: TGCAGTGCTAGACCAGGGTCGAACACCTACGAGCAGTACTTC
cdr3_aa: CSARPGSNTYEQYF

d_call: TRBD2
v_call: TRBV11-3
j_call: TRBJ2-1
clone_size: -
cdr3_nt: TGTGCCAGCAGCCCCCGACTAGCAGTTACGAATGAGCAGTTCTTC
cdr3_aa: CASSPRLAVTNEQFF

d_call: TRBD1
v_call: TRBV10-3
j_call: TRBJ2-7
clone_size: few
cdr3_nt: TGTGCCATCAGCTCGGGACAGCACTACGAGCAGTACTTC
cdr3_aa: CAISSGQHYEQYF

d_call: -
v_call: TRBV20-1
j_call: TRBJ2-1
clone_size: few
cdr3_nt: TGCAGTGCAAAGGAGTGGGCAGAGAACTTCTATGAGCAGTTCTTC
cdr3_aa: CSAKEWAENFYEQFF

d_call: -
v_call: TRBV28
j_call: TRBJ2-5
clone_size: once
cdr3_nt: TGTGCCGTACAGGGTTCCTACGAGCGGTACTTC
cdr3_aa: CAVQGSYERYF

d_call: -
v_call: TRBV10-3
j_call: TRBJ1-2
clone_size: -
cdr3_nt: TGTGCCATCAGTGGTACGGACATGGCCAACTATGGCTACACCTTC
cdr3_aa: CAISGTDMANYGYTF

d_call: -
v_call: TRBV5-1
j_call: TRBJ2-5
clone_size: many
cdr3_nt: TGTGCCAGCAGCCCCGGTGAGACCCAGTACTTC
cdr3_aa: CASSPGETQYF

d_call: -
v_call: TRBV6-6
j_call: TRBJ1-1
clone_size: many
cdr3_nt: TGTGCCAGCAGCCTGGTGGGGGCTGGCACTGAAGCTTTCTTT
cdr3_aa: CASSLVGAGTEAFF

d_call: -
v_call: TRBV7-3
j_call: TRBJ1-1
clone_size: -
cdr3_nt: TGTGCCAGCAGCTTACGGCCCCCGGGCGGGAACACTGAAGCTTTCTTT
cdr3_aa: CASSLRPPGGNTEAFF

d_call: -
v_call: TRBV5-6
j_call: TRBJ1-2
clone_size: -
cdr3_nt: TGTGCCAGCAGCTTGTTCTTTGGGGTCGGAGAGACTACGAACTATGGCCACACCTTC
cdr3_aa: CASSLFFGVGETTNYGHTF

d_call: -
v_call: TRBV6-5
j_call: TRBJ1-6
clone_size: many
cdr3_nt: TGTGCCAGCACCCGATCAAACTCCTATAATTCACCCCTCCACTTT
cdr3_aa: CASTRSNSYNSPLHF

d_call: -
v_call: TRBV29-1
j_call: TRBJ1-5
clone_size: few
cdr3_nt: TGCAGCGTCTCTATGAGCCACGGCCAGCAGCCCCAGCATTTT
cdr3_aa: CSVSMSHGQQPQHF

d_call: -
v_call: TRBV20-1
j_call: TRBJ2-1
clone_size: -
cdr3_nt: TGCAGTGCTAGAAGGGTTACGGATGAGCAGTTCTTC
cdr3_aa: CSARRVTDEQFF

d_call: -
v_call: TRBV7-9
j_call: TRBJ2-5
clone_size: -
cdr3_nt: TGTGCCAGCAGCTTTGGGGGTAGCGAAGAGACCCAGTACTTC
cdr3_aa: CASSFGGSEETQYF

d_call: -
v_call: TRBV4-1
j_call: TRBJ1-6
clone_size: -
cdr3_nt: TGCGCCAGCAGCTGGGGGGACACCTTGCCTTCACCCCTCCACTTT
cdr3_aa: CASSWGDTLPSPLHF

d_call: -
v_call: TRBV13
j_call: TRBJ2-7
clone_size: many
cdr3_nt: TGTGCCAGCAGCTTGCGCTTGCAGGCGGAGGAGCAGTACTTC
cdr3_aa: CASSLRLQAEEQYF